A selection of T cell receptor beta chains follows, all from one sample in a study of ipilimumab plus nivolumab after autologous stem cell transplantation. Profiling relied on immunoSEQ multiplex PCR, and the TCRdb table lists in-frame clones only, not all of them. This table has about 40,000 clones, 80% to 95% appearing once. The sample consisted of PBMCs, taken in a trial of ipilimumab plus nivolumab as post-transplant consolidation. Receptor source: a male donor with multiple myeloma. CDR3s include the opening cysteine and the closing phenylalanine or tryptophan. Each record gives: V gene, J gene, clone size, D gene, CDR3 protein, CDR3 DNA. The D gene is left open where the match is weak. Some rows have no size entry. The others give once, few or many, or a class for an expanded clone.

V gene: TRBV7-8; J gene: TRBJ2-7; clone size: .; D gene: .; CDR3 protein: CASSLGGLYEQYF; CDR3 DNA: TGTGCCAGCAGCTTAGGGGGCCTATACGAGCAGTACTTC
V gene: TRBV15; J gene: TRBJ2-3; clone size: .; D gene: .; CDR3 protein: CATSRELGRGGDTQYF; CDR3 DNA: TGTGCCACCAGCAGAGAGTTAGGAAGGGGAGGAGATACGCAGTATTTT
V gene: TRBV28; J gene: TRBJ2-7; clone size: once; D gene: TRBD1; CDR3 protein: CASSGTGLFEQYF; CDR3 DNA: TGTGCCAGCAGTGGGACAGGGTTATTCGAGCAGTACTTC
V gene: TRBV7-3; J gene: TRBJ1-1; clone size: once; D gene: .; CDR3 protein: CASSLRVVRGNTEAFF; CDR3 DNA: TGTGCCAGCAGCTTAAGGGTGGTCAGGGGGAACACTGAAGCTTTCTTT
V gene: TRBV28; J gene: TRBJ2-3; clone size: .; D gene: .; CDR3 protein: CASSLLHQSTDTQYF; CDR3 DNA: TGTGCCAGCAGTTTACTACACCAAAGCACAGATACGCAGTATTTT
V gene: TRBV11-2; J gene: TRBJ2-1; clone size: .; D gene: TRBD2; CDR3 protein: CASSLDVTSGRAIYNEQFF; CDR3 DNA: TGTGCCAGCAGCTTAGATGTCACTAGCGGGAGGGCCATCTACAATGAGCAGTTCTTC
V gene: TRBV19; J gene: TRBJ2-6; clone size: .; D gene: .; CDR3 protein: CASSIQWTASPSGANVLTF; CDR3 DNA: TGTGCCAGTAGTATCCAATGGACAGCAAGCCCCTCTGGGGCCAACGTCCTGACTTTC
V gene: TRBV27; J gene: TRBJ2-1; clone size: .; D gene: .; CDR3 protein: CASSLSTGTLNEQFF; CDR3 DNA: TGTGCCAGCAGTTTGTCGACTGGGACCCTTAATGAGCAGTTCTTC
V gene: TRBV7-8; J gene: TRBJ2-3; clone size: .; D gene: TRBD2; CDR3 protein: CASSLTSGGAFGTDTQYF; CDR3 DNA: TGTGCCAGCAGCTTAACTAGCGGGGGGGCCTTTGGCACAGATACGCAGTATTTT
V gene: TRBV19; J gene: TRBJ2-5; clone size: .; D gene: .; CDR3 protein: CASSIRADGETQYF; CDR3 DNA: TGTGCCAGTAGTATAAGGGCGGACGGAGAGACCCAGTACTTC
V gene: TRBV5-6; J gene: TRBJ1-1; clone size: .; D gene: TRBD1; CDR3 protein: CASRSGGVNTEAFF; CDR3 DNA: TGTGCCAGCAGGTCAGGGGGCGTGAACACTGAAGCTTTCTTT
V gene: TRBV27; J gene: TRBJ2-1; clone size: .; D gene: TRBD2; CDR3 protein: CASSLSLAGASYNEQFF; CDR3 DNA: TGTGCCAGCAGTTTATCGCTAGCGGGGGCCTCCTACAATGAGCAGTTCTTC
V gene: TRBV7-3; J gene: TRBJ2-3; clone size: once; D gene: TRBD2; CDR3 protein: CASSLQASGVTDTQYF; CDR3 DNA: TGTGCCAGCAGCTTACAAGCCAGCGGGGTGACAGATACGCAGTATTTT
V gene: TRBV6-6; J gene: TRBJ1-5; clone size: few; D gene: .; CDR3 protein: CASSYPGQTSNQPQHF; CDR3 DNA: TGTGCCAGCAGTTACCCTGGACAGACTAGCAATCAGCCCCAGCATTTT
V gene: TRBV6-1; J gene: TRBJ1-5; clone size: .; D gene: .; CDR3 protein: CASSLDLRQPQHF; CDR3 DNA: TGTGCCAGCAGTCTCGACTTGAGGCAGCCCCAGCATTTT
V gene: TRBV6-1; J gene: TRBJ1-3; clone size: once; D gene: TRBD1; CDR3 protein: CASSEWTGSGNTIYF; CDR3 DNA: TGTGCCAGCAGTGAATGGACAGGGTCAGGAAACACCATATATTTT
V gene: TRBV18; J gene: TRBJ1-2; clone size: once; D gene: .; CDR3 protein: CASSPLGGGYGYTF; CDR3 DNA: TGTGCCAGCTCACCCCTGGGGGGTGGCTATGGCTACACCTTC
V gene: TRBV19; J gene: TRBJ1-3; clone size: .; D gene: TRBD1; CDR3 protein: CATRTGGFSTGNTIYF; CDR3 DNA: TGTGCCACCCGGACAGGGGGCTTTAGTACTGGAAACACCATATATTTT
V gene: TRBV4-1; J gene: TRBJ1-4; clone size: .; D gene: .; CDR3 protein: CASSQQGWGEKLFF; CDR3 DNA: TGCGCCAGCAGCCAACAGGGTTGGGGAGAAAAACTGTTTTTT
V gene: TRBV7-2; J gene: TRBJ1-2; clone size: .; D gene: TRBD1; CDR3 protein: CASRPTGGALSGYTF; CDR3 DNA: TGTGCCAGCAGACCGACAGGGGGCGCGCTGTCTGGCTACACCTTC
V gene: TRBV28; J gene: TRBJ2-7; clone size: .; D gene: TRBD2; CDR3 protein: CASSTRLAGAYEQYF; CDR3 DNA: TGTGCCAGCAGTACTCGACTAGCTGGAGCCTACGAGCAGTACTTC
V gene: TRBV29-1; J gene: TRBJ1-1; clone size: .; D gene: .; CDR3 protein: CSVEAQGGTEAFF; CDR3 DNA: TGCAGCGTTGAAGCTCAGGGTGGAACTGAAGCTTTCTTT
V gene: TRBV18; J gene: TRBJ2-1; clone size: .; D gene: TRBD2; CDR3 protein: CASSGSGRANEQFF; CDR3 DNA: TGTGCCAGCTCAGGTAGCGGGAGGGCAAATGAGCAGTTCTTC
V gene: TRBV5-1; J gene: TRBJ2-2; clone size: .; D gene: TRBD1; CDR3 protein: CASSFTGQGANGELFF; CDR3 DNA: TGCGCCAGCAGCTTCACCGGACAGGGGGCCAACGGGGAGCTGTTTTTT
V gene: TRBV28; J gene: TRBJ2-3; clone size: once; D gene: .; CDR3 protein: CASSLASPDTQYF; CDR3 DNA: TGTGCCAGCAGTTTGGCTAGTCCAGATACGCAGTATTTT
V gene: TRBV18; J gene: TRBJ2-3; clone size: .; D gene: .; CDR3 protein: CASSPRDTRTSTDTQYF; CDR3 DNA: TGTGCCAGCTCACCACGGGACACGAGGACTAGCACAGATACGCAGTATTTT
V gene: TRBV4-2; J gene: TRBJ2-7; clone size: .; D gene: .; CDR3 protein: CASSQDRGNSYEQYF; CDR3 DNA: TGTGCCAGCAGCCAAGATAGGGGTAACTCCTACGAGCAGTACTTC
V gene: TRBV18; J gene: TRBJ2-5; clone size: .; D gene: .; CDR3 protein: CASSPRLPPQETQYF; CDR3 DNA: TGTGCCAGCTCACCCCGACTCCCCCCACAAGAGACCCAGTACTTC
V gene: TRBV7-2; J gene: TRBJ1-2; clone size: .; D gene: TRBD1; CDR3 protein: CASSVQGPLDYGYTF; CDR3 DNA: TGTGCCAGCAGCGTACAGGGGCCGCTAGACTATGGCTACACCTTC
V gene: TRBV30; J gene: TRBJ2-7; clone size: few; D gene: .; CDR3 protein: CAWTRGTTTYEQYF; CDR3 DNA: TGTGCCTGGACGAGGGGCACGACGACCTACGAGCAGTACTTC
V gene: TRBV30; J gene: TRBJ1-2; clone size: once; D gene: .; CDR3 protein: CAWSSGRVYGYTF; CDR3 DNA: TGTGCCTGGAGTTCGGGCAGGGTGTATGGCTACACCTTC
V gene: TRBV30; J gene: TRBJ2-3; clone size: .; D gene: TRBD2; CDR3 protein: CAWTGLAGGLRRDTQYF; CDR3 DNA: TGTGCCTGGACAGGCCTAGCGGGGGGGTTGCGTCGAGATACGCAGTATTTT
V gene: TRBV11-2; J gene: TRBJ2-2; clone size: .; D gene: .; CDR3 protein: CASSLGQLGSTGELFF; CDR3 DNA: TGTGCCAGCAGCCTAGGACAGCTAGGTTCGACCGGGGAGCTGTTTTTT
V gene: TRBV9; J gene: TRBJ2-2; clone size: .; D gene: TRBD2; CDR3 protein: CASSKFGGGAANTGELFF; CDR3 DNA: TGTGCCAGCAGTAAGTTCGGCGGGGGGGCCGCGAACACCGGGGAGCTGTTTTTT
V gene: TRBV27; J gene: TRBJ1-1; clone size: once; D gene: TRBD1; CDR3 protein: CASSFSSGGETEAFF; CDR3 DNA: TGTGCCAGCAGTTTCTCGTCAGGGGGCGAGACTGAAGCTTTCTTT
V gene: TRBV10-3; J gene: TRBJ1-3; clone size: .; D gene: TRBD1; CDR3 protein: CAISDPDRGLSGNTIYF; CDR3 DNA: TGTGCCATCAGTGATCCGGACAGGGGGCTCTCTGGAAACACCATATATTTT
V gene: TRBV27; J gene: TRBJ2-3; clone size: .; D gene: TRBD2; CDR3 protein: CASLAGGPLGTQYF; CDR3 DNA: TGTGCCAGCCTAGCGGGAGGGCCACTGGGGACGCAGTATTTT
V gene: TRBV5-1; J gene: TRBJ2-5; clone size: once; D gene: .; CDR3 protein: CASSSAGQETQYF; CDR3 DNA: TGCGCCAGCAGCTCGGCAGGGCAAGAGACCCAGTACTTC
V gene: TRBV28; J gene: TRBJ2-3; clone size: .; D gene: .; CDR3 protein: CASSLGAGSVDTQYF; CDR3 DNA: TGTGCCAGCAGTTTAGGGGCAGGGTCGGTAGATACGCAGTATTTT
V gene: TRBV6-6; J gene: TRBJ1-1; clone size: .; D gene: TRBD1; CDR3 protein: CASRKTGENTEAFF; CDR3 DNA: TGTGCCAGCAGAAAAACAGGGGAGAACACTGAAGCTTTCTTT
V gene: TRBV4-1; J gene: TRBJ1-4; clone size: .; D gene: .; CDR3 protein: CASSHGGTNEKLFF; CDR3 DNA: TGCGCCAGCAGCCATGGGGGAACTAATGAAAAACTGTTTTTT
V gene: TRBV27; J gene: TRBJ1-5; clone size: .; D gene: .; CDR3 protein: CASGQGSGEPQHF; CDR3 DNA: TGTGCCAGCGGACAAGGGTCCGGGGAGCCCCAGCATTTT